The 8 T cell receptor beta chains in this list originate from one sample, sequenced in a study of blood T cell repertoires in COVID-19. TCRdb's table, derived via immunoSEQ multiplex PCR, lists solely in-frame clones and lacks some. Among roughly 190,000 clones listed, around 89% were seen once. Sequencing was carried out using peripheral blood. These receptors originate from a human donor in a cohort sampled during active COVID-19.

This chain uses TRBV5-1 with TRBJ1-1; D not resolved. Germline loops: CDR1 SGHRS, CDR2 YFSETQ. This CDR3 spans 13 amino acids. V dropped 0 bases and J dropped 1 base, with 4 bases sitting between them. The CDR3 region is CASSLAGNTEAFF. The CDR3 region has the DNA TGCGCCAGCAGCTTGGCCGGGAACACTGAAGCTTTCTTT.

This chain uses TRBV7-2 with TRBJ1-2, with D unclear. Germline V lookup: CDR1 SGHTA, CDR2 FQGNSA. Trimming removed 6 bases from V and 2 bases from J, with 13 bases in between. The CDR3 is 14 residues long. The CDR3 region is CASRRDPGNYGYTF. CDR3 sequence (DNA): TGTGCCAGCAGAAGAGACCCGGGGAACTATGGCTACACCTTC.

The V gene is TRBV5-1, the J gene TRBJ1-2; 8 bases match TRBD1. The CDR3 consists of 13 residues. Germline V gene lookup returns CDR1 SGHRS and CDR2 YFSETQ. J was trimmed by 11 bases and V by 4 bases; bases with no gene match: 10. CDR3 DNA: TGCGCCAGCAGCACAACCGGGACAGGAAGTTACACCTTC. Translation: CASSTTGTGSYTF.

The V gene is TRBV30, the J gene TRBJ1-2; 7 positions match TRBD1. Looked up from germline, CDR1 is GTSNPN and CDR2 is SVGIG (reference sequence). J was trimmed by 8 bases and V by 4 bases; bases with no gene match: 13. The CDR3 spans 14 residues. CDR3 loop: CAWTGDSPRWGYTF. The DNA of the CDR3 is TGTGCCTGGACAGGGGACAGCCCCCGATGGGGCTACACCTTC.

This clone was counted a single time. The rearrangement joins TRBV6-5 to TRBJ2-2, with TRBD2 identical over 8 bases. The length of the CDR3 is 15 residues. V shed 6 bases and J 6 bases; nucleotides not matched to a gene: 9. Per germline, CDR1 MNHEY and CDR2 SVGAGI. CDR3 coding DNA: TGTGCCAGCAGAATCGGGAGGGCCGGCGCCGGGGAGCTGTTTTTT. The encoded protein is CASRIGRAGAGELFF.

The V gene is TRBV11-2, the J gene TRBJ2-5; 7 nucleotides align to TRBD2. The CDR3 extends over 15 amino acids. The germline CDR1 and CDR2 sequences are SGHAT and FQNNGV. After removal of 0 bases from V and 2 bases from J, the junction contained 3 bases not matched to a gene. In DNA, the CDR3 is TGTGCCAGCAGCTTAGATTCCGGGGGGCAAGAGACCCAGTACTTC. Protein: CASSLDSGGQETQYF.

V gene TRBV30 combines with J gene TRBJ2-3, with 9 bases matching TRBD2. Germline assignment: CDR1 GTSNPN and CDR2 SVGIG (reference sequence). This CDR3 spans 15 amino acids. J was trimmed by 4 bases and V by 0 bases; bases with no gene match: 5. In nucleotides, the CDR3 is TGTGCCTGGAGTGTCGGGCGGGGGGGGCCAGATACGCAGTATTTT. It translates to CAWSVGRGGPDTQYF.

The gene calls are TRBV9 and TRBJ1-3; possible D gene TRBD1, 6 bases. The CDR3 is 15 amino acids. From germline, CDR1 is SGDLS and CDR2 YYNGEE. V lost 0 bases and J lost 1, with 8 bases in between. The CDR3 loop reads CASSVGQASGNTIYF. CDR3 bases: TGTGCCAGCAGCGTAGGACAGGCGTCTGGAAACACCATATATTTT.